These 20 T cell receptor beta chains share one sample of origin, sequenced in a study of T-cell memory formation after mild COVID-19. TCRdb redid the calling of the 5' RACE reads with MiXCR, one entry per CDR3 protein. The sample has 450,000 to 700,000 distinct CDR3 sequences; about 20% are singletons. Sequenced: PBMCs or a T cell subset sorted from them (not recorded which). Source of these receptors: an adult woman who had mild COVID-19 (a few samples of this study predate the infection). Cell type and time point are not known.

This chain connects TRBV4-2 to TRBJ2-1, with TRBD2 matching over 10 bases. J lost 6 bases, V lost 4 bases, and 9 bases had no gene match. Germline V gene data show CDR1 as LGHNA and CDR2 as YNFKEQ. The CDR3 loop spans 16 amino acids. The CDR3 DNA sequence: TGTGCCAGCAGCCCCAGTAAGCGGGGGGGCCTCAATGAGCAGTTCTTC. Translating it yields CASSPSKRGGLNEQFF.

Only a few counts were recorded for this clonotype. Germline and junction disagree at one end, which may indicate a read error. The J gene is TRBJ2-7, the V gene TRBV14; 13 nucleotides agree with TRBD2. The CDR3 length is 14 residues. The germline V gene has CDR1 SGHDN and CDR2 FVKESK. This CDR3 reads CASSQDGTSGASIF. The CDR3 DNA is TGTGCCAGCAGCCAAGATGGGACTAGCGGGGCCTCCATCTTC.

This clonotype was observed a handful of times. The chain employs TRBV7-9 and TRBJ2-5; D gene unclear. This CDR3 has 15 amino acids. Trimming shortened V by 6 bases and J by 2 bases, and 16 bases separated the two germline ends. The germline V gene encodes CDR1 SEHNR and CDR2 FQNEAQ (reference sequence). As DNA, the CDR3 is TGTGCCAGCAGTCCGGAGTTGCAGATTCAAGAGACCCAGTACTTC. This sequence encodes CASSPELQIQETQYF.

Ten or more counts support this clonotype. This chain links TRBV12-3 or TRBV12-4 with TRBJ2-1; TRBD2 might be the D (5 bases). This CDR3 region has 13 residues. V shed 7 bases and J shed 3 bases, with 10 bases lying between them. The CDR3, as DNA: TGTGCCAGCAATTCCGGGGTCTACAATGAGCAGTTCTTC. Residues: CASNSGVYNEQFF.

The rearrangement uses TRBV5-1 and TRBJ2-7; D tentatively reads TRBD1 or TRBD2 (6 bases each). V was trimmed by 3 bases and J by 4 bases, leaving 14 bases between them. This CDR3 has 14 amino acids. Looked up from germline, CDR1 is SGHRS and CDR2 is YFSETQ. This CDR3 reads CASSSQRGGYEQYF. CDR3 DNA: TGCGCCAGCAGCTCCCAGAGAGGGGGGTACGAGCAGTACTTC.

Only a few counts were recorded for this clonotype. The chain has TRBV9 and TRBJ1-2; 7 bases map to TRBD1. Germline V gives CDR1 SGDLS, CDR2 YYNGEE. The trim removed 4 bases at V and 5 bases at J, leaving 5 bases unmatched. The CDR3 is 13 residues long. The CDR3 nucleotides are TGTGCCAGCAGCTCGGGACAGACATATGGCTACACCTTC. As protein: CASSSGQTYGYTF.

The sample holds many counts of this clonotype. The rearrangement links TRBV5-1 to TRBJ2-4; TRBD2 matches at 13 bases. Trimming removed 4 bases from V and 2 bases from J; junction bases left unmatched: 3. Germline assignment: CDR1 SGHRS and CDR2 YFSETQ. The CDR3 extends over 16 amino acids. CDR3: CASSAGTSGTKNIQYF. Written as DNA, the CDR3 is TGCGCCAGCAGCGCTGGGACTAGCGGGACCAAAAACATTCAGTACTTC.

DNA for the CDR3: TGTGCCAGCATGCGGACTGGGGCCAACGTCCTGACTTTC. Amino acids: CASMRTGANVLTF. The rearrangement joins TRBV11-1 to TRBJ2-6; no definite D call. The CDR3 length is 13 residues. V lost 7 bases and J lost 2, with 6 bases in between. Germline V gene lookup returns CDR1 SGHAT and CDR2 FQDESV (reference sequence).

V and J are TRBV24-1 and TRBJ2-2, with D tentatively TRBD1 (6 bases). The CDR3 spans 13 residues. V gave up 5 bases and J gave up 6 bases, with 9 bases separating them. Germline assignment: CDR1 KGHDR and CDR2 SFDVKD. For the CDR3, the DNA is TGTGCCACCAGTGCACAGGGCCCCGGGGAGCTGTTTTTT. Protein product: CATSAQGPGELFF.

The CDR3 coding sequence is TGCGCCAGCAGCCAAGATGCCCCGGCGAGGAACTATGGCTACACCTTC. Its translation is CASSQDAPARNYGYTF. V usage is TRBV4-3 and J usage is TRBJ1-2; D is unclear. Germline assignment: CDR1 LGHNA and CDR2 YSLEER. The CDR3 covers 16 residues. With 0 bases removed from V and 2 bases from J, the gap between germline ends came to 13 bases.

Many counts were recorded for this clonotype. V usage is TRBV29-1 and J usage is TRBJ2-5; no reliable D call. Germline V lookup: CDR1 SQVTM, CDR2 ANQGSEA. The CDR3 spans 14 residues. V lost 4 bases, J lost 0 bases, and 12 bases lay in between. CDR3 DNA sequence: TGCAGCGTTGCCCAATCACATCACCAAGAGACCCAGTACTTC. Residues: CSVAQSHHQETQYF.

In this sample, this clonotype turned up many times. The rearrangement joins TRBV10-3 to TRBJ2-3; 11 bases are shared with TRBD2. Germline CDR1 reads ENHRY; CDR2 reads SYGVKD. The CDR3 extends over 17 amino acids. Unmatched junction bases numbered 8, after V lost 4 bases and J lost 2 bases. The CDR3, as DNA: TGTGCCATCAGTGCTCCGACTAGCGGGGAAGTCACAGATACGCAGTATTTT. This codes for CAISAPTSGEVTDTQYF.

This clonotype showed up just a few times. The CDR3 sequence is CASSWTSGSRETQYF. In nucleotides, the CDR3 is TGCGCCAGCAGCTGGACTAGCGGTTCCCGAGAGACCCAGTACTTC. V usage is TRBV5-1 and J usage is TRBJ2-5, with TRBD2 identical over 10 bases. Germline assignment: CDR1 SGHRS and CDR2 YFSETQ. V shed 3 bases and J 4 bases; nucleotides not matched to a gene: 6. The CDR3 has 15 residues.

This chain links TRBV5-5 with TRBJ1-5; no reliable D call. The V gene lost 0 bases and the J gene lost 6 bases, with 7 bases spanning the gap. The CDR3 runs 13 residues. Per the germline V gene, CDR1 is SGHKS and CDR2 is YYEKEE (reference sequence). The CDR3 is CASSLGPGQPQHF. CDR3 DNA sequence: TGTGCCAGCAGCTTGGGCCCGGGTCAGCCCCAGCATTTT.

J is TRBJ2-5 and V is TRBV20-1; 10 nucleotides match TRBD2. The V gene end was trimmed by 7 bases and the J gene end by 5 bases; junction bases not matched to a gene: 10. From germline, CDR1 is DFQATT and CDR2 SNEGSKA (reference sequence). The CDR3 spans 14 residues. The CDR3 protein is CSVASGGLTETQYF. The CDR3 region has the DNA TGCAGTGTGGCTAGCGGGGGTCTCACGGAGACCCAGTACTTC.

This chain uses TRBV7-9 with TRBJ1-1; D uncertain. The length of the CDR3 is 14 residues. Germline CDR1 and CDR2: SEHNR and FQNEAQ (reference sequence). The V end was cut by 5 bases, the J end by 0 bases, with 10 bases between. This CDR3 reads CASSPPNLNTEAFF. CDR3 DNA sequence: TGTGCCAGCAGCCCACCTAATCTGAACACTGAAGCTTTCTTT.

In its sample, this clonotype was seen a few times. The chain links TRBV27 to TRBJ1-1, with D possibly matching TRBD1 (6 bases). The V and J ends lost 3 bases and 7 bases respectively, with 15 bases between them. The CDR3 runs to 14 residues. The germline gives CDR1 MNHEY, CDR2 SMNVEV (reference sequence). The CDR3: CASSFTTGSVEAFF. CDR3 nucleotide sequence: TGTGCCAGCAGTTTTACAACAGGGAGCGTTGAAGCTTTCTTT.

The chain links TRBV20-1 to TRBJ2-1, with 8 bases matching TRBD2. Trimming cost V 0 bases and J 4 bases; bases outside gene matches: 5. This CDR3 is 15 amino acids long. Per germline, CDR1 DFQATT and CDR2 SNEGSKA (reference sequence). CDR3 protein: CSAREELAGYNEQFF. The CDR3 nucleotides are TGCAGTGCTAGAGAAGAATTAGCGGGGTACAATGAGCAGTTCTTC.

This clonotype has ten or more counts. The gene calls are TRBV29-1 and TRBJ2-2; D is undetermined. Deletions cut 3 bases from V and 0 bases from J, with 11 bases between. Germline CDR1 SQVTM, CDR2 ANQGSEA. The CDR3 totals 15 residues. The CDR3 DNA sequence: TGCAGCGTTGACGCCCCGGACGCGAACACCGGGGAGCTGTTTTTT. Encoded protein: CSVDAPDANTGELFF.

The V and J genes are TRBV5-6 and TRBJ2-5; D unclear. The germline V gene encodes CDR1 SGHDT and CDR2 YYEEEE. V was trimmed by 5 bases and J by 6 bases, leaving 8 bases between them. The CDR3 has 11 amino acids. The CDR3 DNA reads TGTGCCAGCAGTACCCTCCAGACCCAGTACTTC. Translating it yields CASSTLQTQYF.